The 9 T cell receptor beta chains below all came from one sample that was sequenced in a study of cytomegalovirus exposure and HLA in healthy donors. Amplification used 60 Vbeta primers and 13 Jbeta primers. TCRdb's copy holds only in-frame clones and misses some; the assay was immunoSEQ multiplex PCR. The sample has 95,000 to 150,000 clones, about 84% seen once. Sequenced material: PBMCs. The receptor set was obtained from a man aged 18 to 29 in good health and CMV-seropositive.

The table lists this clone with a few counts. The rearrangement links TRBV7-8 to TRBJ2-1, with 9 bases aligning to TRBD2. Germline V CDR1 and CDR2: SGHVS, FQNEAQ. This CDR3 contains 17 residues. With V trimmed by 4 bases and J by 4 bases, 11 bases remained unmatched. CDR3 residues: CASSSPQRGASYNEQFF. In DNA, the CDR3 is TGTGCCAGCAGCTCCCCACAGCGGGGGGCTTCTTACAATGAGCAGTTCTTC.

This clone occurred once. J is TRBJ2-2 and V is TRBV5-1; TRBD1 might be the D (5 bases). Trimming cost V 3 bases and J 4 bases, with 10 bases left between them. CDR3 length equals 14 residues. The germline V gene encodes CDR1 SGHRS and CDR2 YFSETQ. The CDR3 sequence: CASSSGHSTGELFF. The DNA of the CDR3 is TGCGCCAGCAGCTCCGGACATTCCACCGGGGAGCTGTTTTTT. Full variable domain (outside the CDR3, taken from reference TRBV5-1 and TRBJ2-2): KAGVTQTPRYLIKTRGQQVTLSCSPISGHRSVSWYQQTPGQGLQFLFEYFSETQRNKGNFPGRFSGRQFSNSRSEMNVSTLELGDSALYLCASSSGHSTGELFFGEGSRLTVL.

The V gene is TRBV7-6, the J gene TRBJ2-3, with TRBD2 matching 9 bases. The CDR3 loop spans 16 amino acids. V shed 5 bases, J shed 3 bases, and the junction held 9 bases outside the gene matches. Germline V lookup: CDR1 SGHVS, CDR2 FNYEAQ. CDR3 sequence reads: CASSPVGLAGTDTQYF. In DNA, the CDR3 is TGTGCCAGCAGCCCAGTTGGCCTAGCGGGAACAGATACGCAGTATTTT.

In DNA, the CDR3 is TGTGCCAGCAGTCCCGGACAGGAGAACTATGGCTACACCTTC. Translation gives CASSPGQENYGYTF. V is TRBV6-1 and J is TRBJ1-2, with TRBD1 matching over 7 bases. V lost 5 bases and J lost 2; bases outside the gene matches: 5. From germline, CDR1 is MNHNS and CDR2 SASEGT. There are 14 residues in the CDR3.

The V gene is TRBV19, the J gene TRBJ1-2; D might be TRBD1 (6 bases). V lost 5 bases and J 6 bases, leaving 10 bases between the germline ends. The CDR3 spans 12 residues. Germline V gives CDR1 LNHDA, CDR2 SQIVND (reference sequence). The CDR3, as DNA: TGTGCCAGTAGTCTTCGACAGGATGGCTACACCTTC. This codes for CASSLRQDGYTF.

The V gene is TRBV7-2, the J gene TRBJ2-4, with 12 positions matching TRBD2. The CDR3 runs to 17 residues. Trimming took 1 base from V and 5 from J; bases not matched to a gene: 6. CDR1 and CDR2 (germline): SGHTA, FQGNSA. The CDR3 region has the DNA TGTGCCAGCAGCTTAGGCCCTTCTAGCGGGGGGGAAAACATTCAGTACTTC. Protein product: CASSLGPSSGGENIQYF.

This rearrangement joins TRBV6-5 to TRBJ1-3, with 10 bases aligning to TRBD1. V lost 7 bases to trimming and J lost 3 bases; unmatched junction nucleotides: 3. Per the germline V gene, CDR1 is MNHEY and CDR2 is SVGAGI. The CDR3 extends over 14 amino acids. DNA of the CDR3: TGTGCCAGCAAGACAGGGGGCAATGGAAACACCATATATTTT. Translated: CASKTGGNGNTIYF.

The chain combines TRBV15 with TRBJ1-2, with TRBD1 as a possible D gene (5 bases). The CDR3 length is 16 residues. The ends were cut back, 0 bases at V and 3 bases at J, with 14 bases in the middle. CDR1 is LNHNV and CDR2 is YYDKDF in the germline V gene (reference sequence). Written as DNA, the CDR3 is TGTGCCACCAGCAGAGATGGTACAGGCGCTCACTATGGCTACACCTTC. Protein: CATSRDGTGAHYGYTF.

This clone came up a few times. This sequence joins TRBV5-6 and TRBJ1-2; no firm D call. CDR1 SGHDT and CDR2 YYEEEE come from the germline V gene. The CDR3 length is 12 residues. V lost 4 bases and J 8 bases, leaving 12 bases between the germline ends. CDR3 region: CASSPNELGYTF. DNA of the CDR3: TGTGCCAGCAGCCCAAATGAACTCGGCTACACCTTC. Filled out from reference TRBV5-6 and TRBJ1-2, the complete variable domain reads DAGVTQSPTHLIKTRGQQVTLRCSPKSGHDTVSWYQQALGQGPQFIFQYYEEEERQRGNFPDRFSGHQFPNYSSELNVNALLLGDSALYLCASSPNELGYTFGSGTRLTVV.